Below, 26 T cell receptor beta chains from the same sample are listed, as sequenced in a study of glioma-infiltrating T cells after dendritic cell vaccination. Some clones are missing from TCRdb's copy, which holds only in-frame ones; the method was immunoSEQ multiplex PCR. The table has 75,000 to 100,000 clones, 75% to 85% seen once. Sequenced here: blood, sampled before dendritic cell vaccination. Source of these receptors: a human donor with glioblastoma.

The V and J genes are TRBV6-5 and TRBJ2-7, with TRBD1 identical over 8 bases. The CDR3 extends over 14 amino acids. Germline lookup yields CDR1 MNHEY and CDR2 SVGAGI. The ends lost 8 bases at V and 7 bases at J; junction bases unmatched: 13. CDR3 loop: CASGQWTGMGEQYF. The DNA for the CDR3 is TGTGCCAGCGGGCAATGGACAGGGATGGGGGAGCAGTACTTC.

This chain connects TRBV6-5 to TRBJ2-1; 12 bases are a match to TRBD1. CDR1 and CDR2 (germline): MNHEY, SVGAGI. The CDR3 has 15 amino acids. The V segment lost 5 bases and the J segment 8 bases; nucleotides outside the gene matches: 7. The CDR3 spells CASSNPGQGAHEQFF. In DNA, the CDR3 is TGTGCCAGCAGTAACCCGGGACAGGGGGCACATGAGCAGTTCTTC.

The rearrangement joins TRBV4-1 to TRBJ2-7; D may be TRBD2 (5 bases). The V gene's germline CDR1 is MGHRA and CDR2 YSYEKL. CDR3 length: 15 residues. Trimming shortened V by 4 bases and J by 2 bases, and 15 bases separated the two germline ends. For the CDR3, the DNA is TGCGCCAGCAGCCCGGCTCCTCCGGGAACCTACGAGCAGTACTTC. This gives the protein CASSPAPPGTYEQYF.

Only one count was recorded for this clone. The CDR3 protein is CAWRRADEQFF. The CDR3 coding sequence is TGTGCCTGGAGACGCGCCGATGAGCAGTTCTTC. The chain links TRBV30 to TRBJ2-1; D is unclear. The CDR3 has 11 amino acids. Per germline, CDR1 GTSNPN and CDR2 SVGIG (reference sequence). The V and J ends lost 3 bases and 8 bases respectively, with 8 bases between them.

J is TRBJ2-1 and V is TRBV2; 11 positions match TRBD2. The CDR3 is 14 amino acids. The germline CDR1 and CDR2 sequences are SNHLY and FYNNEI. With 6 bases clipped from V and 5 bases from J, the junction kept 3 bases outside the gene matches. DNA of the CDR3: TGTGCCAGCAGCCCTAGCGGGGGGCACAATGAGCAGTTCTTC. It yields the protein CASSPSGGHNEQFF.

V gene TRBV18 combines with J gene TRBJ2-5; D possibly corresponds to TRBD1 (5 bases). The CDR3 extends over 13 amino acids. CDR1 and CDR2 (germline): KGHSH, LQKENI. V was pared by 3 bases and J by 9 bases, with 14 bases between. This CDR3 is CASSPTATVAQYF. The CDR3 bases are TGTGCCAGCTCACCGACAGCTACCGTGGCCCAGTACTTC.

This chain links TRBV5-1 with TRBJ1-1; TRBD1 agrees at 7 bases. Germline V gives CDR1 SGHRS, CDR2 YFSETQ. The CDR3 sequence is 14 residues long. V lost 4 bases, J lost 4 bases, and 7 bases stayed unmatched. The DNA of the CDR3 is TGCGCCAGCAGCAGACAGGGTGGGGGCACTGAAGCTTTCTTT. It specifies CASSRQGGGTEAFF.

J is TRBJ2-1 and V is TRBV30; 14 bases are a match to TRBD2. The germline CDR1 and CDR2 sequences are GTSNPN and SVGIG (reference sequence). The CDR3 loop spans 18 amino acids. V lost 2 bases to trimming and J lost 4 bases; unmatched junction nucleotides: 10. The CDR3 spells CAWSPSRTSGGTYNEQFF. The CDR3 coding sequence is TGTGCCTGGAGTCCATCTCGGACTAGCGGGGGGACTTACAATGAGCAGTTCTTC.

The rearrangement links TRBV19 to TRBJ1-5, with unresolved D. This CDR3 has 15 amino acids. From germline, CDR1 is LNHDA and CDR2 SQIVND (reference sequence). V lost 5 bases, J lost 4 bases, and 15 bases lay in between. CDR3 in amino acids: CASSAMAEANQPQHF. The CDR3 DNA reads TGTGCCAGTAGTGCAATGGCTGAAGCGAATCAGCCCCAGCATTTT.

The chain recombines TRBV19 with TRBJ1-1; TRBD1 aligns across 7 bases. The germline gives CDR1 LNHDA, CDR2 SQIVND (reference sequence). CDR3 length: 15 residues. Trimming took 2 bases from V and 3 from J; bases not matched to a gene: 6. In DNA, the CDR3 is TGTGCCAGTAGTATATTCACAGGGGTCGACACTGAAGCTTTCTTT. Its translation: CASSIFTGVDTEAFF.

The genes are TRBV18 and TRBJ2-7; maybe TRBD2 (6 bases). The CDR3 sequence is 15 residues long. The V gene lost 4 bases and the J gene lost 0 bases, with 13 bases spanning the gap. CDR1 KGHSH and CDR2 LQKENI come from the germline V gene. The CDR3 region is CASSLRDGSSYEQYF. The DNA of the CDR3 is TGTGCCAGCTCACTAAGGGACGGGAGCTCCTACGAGCAGTACTTC.

This chain joins TRBV9 and TRBJ1-2; D call uncertain. CDR1 SGDLS and CDR2 YYNGEE come from the germline V gene. The V and J ends lost 3 bases and 2 bases respectively, with 5 bases between them. CDR3 length equals 12 residues. The CDR3 sequence: CASSAGNYGYTF. The CDR3 DNA is TGTGCCAGCAGCGCCGGGAACTATGGCTACACCTTC.

The chain employs TRBV9 and TRBJ1-2; TRBD1 agrees at 7 bases. The CDR3 covers 17 residues. Trimming removed 0 bases from V and 0 bases from J; junction bases left unmatched: 8. Germline CDR1 SGDLS, CDR2 YYNGEE. The CDR3 DNA reads TGTGCCAGCAGCGTAGAAGGGACAGCAACTTCTAACTATGGCTACACCTTC. It specifies CASSVEGTATSNYGYTF.

A word on this clone: The junction shows a germline mismatch at one end, possibly a read error. The gene calls are TRBV30 and TRBJ2-1; the D is unclear. The CDR3 covers 12 residues. CDR1 is GTSNPN, CDR2 SVGIG, per germline (reference sequence). Here the CDR3 reads CAWRGSHNEQFF. The CDR3 region has the DNA TGTGCCTGGAGGGGCTCCCACAATGAGCAGTTCTTC.

This sequence joins TRBV5-6 and TRBJ2-5; D uncertain. From germline, CDR1 is SGHDT and CDR2 YYEEEE. Trimming removed 2 bases from V and 5 bases from J, with 10 bases in between. The CDR3 is 13 residues long. The CDR3 coding sequence is TGTGCCAGCAGCTTTAGTAACGGGGAGACCCAGTACTTC. Translated, it gives CASSFSNGETQYF.

The rearrangement joins TRBV27 to TRBJ1-2; 11 bases fit TRBD1. Germline V CDR1 and CDR2: MNHEY, SMNVEV (reference sequence). The CDR3 loop spans 16 amino acids. V lost 5 bases to trimming and J lost 7 bases; unmatched junction nucleotides: 12. CDR3: CASSRSGTGGFGGYTF. In DNA form, the CDR3 reads TGTGCCAGCAGTCGCTCCGGGACAGGGGGTTTCGGTGGCTACACCTTC.

J is TRBJ2-3 and V is TRBV11-3, with TRBD1 matching over 9 bases. Germline V lookup: CDR1 SGHNT, CDR2 YENEEA. With V trimmed by 1 base and J by 0 bases, 8 bases remained unmatched. This CDR3 has 18 amino acids. CDR3 region: CASSLGLHRGLSTDTQYF. The DNA of the CDR3 is TGTGCCAGCAGCTTAGGATTACACAGGGGGCTAAGCACAGATACGCAGTATTTT.

The V gene is TRBV7-9, the J gene TRBJ1-4, with D perhaps matching TRBD1 (6 bases). V lost 2 bases to trimming and J lost 7 bases, with 11 bases between them. This CDR3 has 14 amino acids. In germline, CDR1 is SEHNR, CDR2 FQNEAQ (reference sequence). The CDR3 bases are TGTGCCAGCAGCTTATTTCAAGGGGGTGAAAAACTGTTTTTT. This gives the protein CASSLFQGGEKLFF. The variable domain in full, completed from reference TRBV7-9 and TRBJ1-4, reads DTGVSQNPRHKITKRGQNVTFRCDPISEHNRLYWYRQTLGQGPEFLTYFQNEAQLEKSRLLSDRFSAERPKGSFSTLEIQRTEQGDSAMYLCASSLFQGGEKLFFGSGTQLSVL.

This clone was counted between two and nine times. Germline and junction disagree at one end, which may indicate a read error. This chain links TRBV6-4 with TRBJ1-1; D gene uncertain. Germline V gives CDR1 MRHNA, CDR2 SNTAGT. The CDR3 is 11 residues long. CDR3 amino acids: CASSEPRHRIF. In nucleotides, the CDR3 is TGTGCCAGCAGTGAGCCGAGACACCGAATCTTT.

The chain recombines TRBV18 with TRBJ2-1; 10 nucleotides match TRBD2. This CDR3 is built from 17 residues. The junction had 8 bases not matched to a gene; V was cut back by 3 bases and J by 3 bases. CDR1 is KGHSH and CDR2 is LQKENI in the germline V gene. CDR3 DNA: TGTGCCAGCTCACCCAACCCTCTAGCGGGAGTCTACAATGAGCAGTTCTTC. It codes for CASSPNPLAGVYNEQFF.

V usage is TRBV28 and J usage is TRBJ2-3, with a possible D match to TRBD2 (6 bases). This CDR3 spans 15 amino acids. Looked up from germline, CDR1 is MDHEN and CDR2 is SYDVKM. The V end was cut by 11 bases, the J end by 0 bases, with 18 bases between. CDR3 sequence: CAAARSGLSTDTQYF. DNA for the CDR3: TGTGCCGCAGCACGGAGCGGGCTTAGCACAGATACGCAGTATTTT. Full variable domain (remainder filled in from reference TRBV28 and TRBJ2-3): DVKVTQSSRYLVKRTGEKVFLECVQDMDHENMFWYRQDPGLGLRLIYFSYDVKMKEKGDIPEGYSVSREKKERFSLILESASTNQTSMYLCAAARSGLSTDTQYFGPGTRLTVL.

This clone was seen more than once but under ten times. The chain links TRBV4-1 to TRBJ1-2; 9 bases map to TRBD1. V lost 1 base to trimming and J lost 8 bases; unmatched junction nucleotides: 11. CDR3 size: 16 residues. Per the germline V gene, CDR1 is MGHRA and CDR2 is YSYEKL. Here the CDR3 reads CASSQGPADRGVGYTF. CDR3 nucleotides: TGCGCCAGCAGCCAAGGACCCGCGGACAGGGGAGTGGGCTACACCTTC.

V usage is TRBV29-1 and J usage is TRBJ2-1; TRBD2 agrees at 7 bases. This CDR3 is 16 amino acids long. CDR1 and CDR2 (germline): SQVTM, ANQGSEA. V trimming: 1 base; J trimming: 0 bases; junction bases outside the gene matches: 6. The CDR3 sequence is CSVEGMRGSSYNEQFF. DNA for the CDR3: TGCAGCGTTGAAGGGATGCGGGGGAGCTCCTACAATGAGCAGTTCTTC.

The chain recombines TRBV7-2 with TRBJ1-1; a possible D gene is TRBD1 (6 bases). V lost 6 bases to trimming and J lost 11 bases, with 19 bases between them. The CDR3 is 13 residues long. Germline V gene data show CDR1 as SGHTA and CDR2 as FQGNSA. The CDR3 reads CASSPQPRGEAFF. The CDR3 DNA sequence: TGTGCCAGCAGTCCCCAACCCAGGGGAGAGGCTTTCTTT.

The chain is built from TRBV18 and TRBJ2-2, with D possibly being TRBD2 (5 bases). CDR1 and CDR2 (germline): KGHSH, LQKENI. This CDR3 region has 16 residues. Trimming stripped 1 base from V and 0 bases from J, with 9 bases between. Here the CDR3 DNA reads TGTGCCAGCTCACCACGCTGGACTTCGAACACCGGGGAGCTGTTTTTT. It encodes CASSPRWTSNTGELFF. The complete variable domain, with remaining parts taken from reference TRBV18 and TRBJ2-2, reads NAGVMQNPRHLVRRRGQEARLRCSPMKGHSHVYWYRQLPEEGLKFMVYLQKENIIDESGMPKERFSAEFPKEGPSILRIQQVVRGDSAAYFCASSPRWTSNTGELFFGEGSRLTVL.

Only one count was recorded for this clone. This sequence joins TRBV28 and TRBJ1-2; TRBD1 is a possible D gene (5 bases). The CDR3 runs to 15 residues. With 3 bases removed from V and 5 bases from J, the gap between germline ends came to 16 bases. Per germline, CDR1 MDHEN and CDR2 SYDVKM. Here the CDR3 reads CASSFTGRTSYGYTF. CDR3 DNA: TGTGCCAGCAGTTTCACAGGCCGAACCTCGTATGGCTACACCTTC.